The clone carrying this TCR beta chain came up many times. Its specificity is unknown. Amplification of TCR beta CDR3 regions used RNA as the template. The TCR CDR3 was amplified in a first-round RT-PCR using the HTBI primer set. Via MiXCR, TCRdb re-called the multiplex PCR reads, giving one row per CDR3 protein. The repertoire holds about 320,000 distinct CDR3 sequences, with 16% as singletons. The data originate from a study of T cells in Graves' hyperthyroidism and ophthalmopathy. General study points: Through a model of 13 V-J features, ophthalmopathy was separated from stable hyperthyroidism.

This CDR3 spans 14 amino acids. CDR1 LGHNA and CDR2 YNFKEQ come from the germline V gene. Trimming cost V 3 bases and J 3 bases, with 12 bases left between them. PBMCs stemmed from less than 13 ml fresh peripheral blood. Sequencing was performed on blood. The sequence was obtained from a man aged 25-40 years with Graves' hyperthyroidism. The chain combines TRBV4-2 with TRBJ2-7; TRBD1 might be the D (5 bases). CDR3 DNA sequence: TGTGCCAGCAGCCATAGATCCGACAGCTACGAGCAGTACTTC. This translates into CASSHRSDSYEQYF.